This TCR beta chain was identified during a study of blood T cell repertoires in COVID-19. Germline V lookup: CDR1 ENHRY, CDR2 SYGVKD. This CDR3 is 16 amino acids long. The J segment lost 1 base and the V segment lost 11 bases, leaving 6 bases of the junction unmatched. In assigning cohorts, the study relied on participant-reported clinical history. The method was immunoSEQ multiplex PCR; TCRdb's version includes in-frame clones alone and lacks a portion of them. The sample records 450,000 to 500,000 clones, around 85% being singletons. This receptor was identified in a woman aged 55 to 70 who had recovered from COVID-19. The rearrangement joins TRBV10-3 to TRBJ2-2; 14 bases align to TRBD2. Material: PBMCs or T cells enriched from blood (not recorded which). In DNA form, the CDR3 reads TGTGCCGTTCCGGGACTAGCGGGGGAGAACACCGGGGAGCTGTTTTTT. It yields the protein CAVPGLAGENTGELFF.